Following are 15 T cell receptor beta chains from one sample sequenced in a study of control samples from healthy donors and cancer patients. Assay used: immunoSEQ multiplex PCR; TCRdb lists only in-frame clones, some missing. The sample records several thousand clones, roughly nine tenths being singletons. Material: PBMCs. These receptors all stem from a man between 60 and 70 years old with colorectal cancer.

There are a few counts of this clone. V usage is TRBV10-3 and J usage is TRBJ2-7, with a possible D match to TRBD2 (5 bases). The CDR3 has 13 residues. V gave up 3 bases and J gave up 1 base, with 7 bases separating them. Germline CDR1 is ENHRY and CDR2 is SYGVKD. The CDR3, as DNA: TGTGCCATCAGTGATCCGGGGTCCTACGAGCAGTACTTC. The encoded protein is CAISDPGSYEQYF.

V is TRBV6-5 and J is TRBJ1-2, with 9 bases aligning to TRBD1. From germline, CDR1 is MNHEY and CDR2 SVGAGI. The CDR3 is 14 amino acids. The J segment lost 4 bases and the V segment lost 7 bases, leaving 7 bases of the junction unmatched. The CDR3 sequence is CASTKQGARYGYTF. CDR3 nucleotide sequence: TGTGCCAGCACTAAACAGGGGGCACGCTATGGCTACACCTTC.

The rearrangement uses TRBV5-1 and TRBJ2-1, with 15 bases fitting TRBD2. V was pared by 4 bases and J by 8 bases, with 7 bases of the junction left unmatched. This CDR3 has 16 amino acids. CDR1 is SGHRS, CDR2 YFSETQ, per germline. The CDR3 nucleotides are TGCGCCAGCAGCACCGGACTAGCGGGGGGGTTTGATGAGCAGTTCTTC. It is translated as CASSTGLAGGFDEQFF.

The V call is TRBV9, the J call TRBJ1-1; D unclear. V was shortened by 4 bases and J by 2 bases, with 12 bases between the two germline ends. Germline V gives CDR1 SGDLS, CDR2 YYNGEE. The CDR3 spans 14 residues. CDR3 DNA sequence: TGTGCCAGCAGCATCGGGTCCAAAAACACTGAAGCTTTCTTT. Translation gives CASSIGSKNTEAFF.

This clone was detected only once. V usage is TRBV12-3 or TRBV12-4 and J usage is TRBJ1-1; possibly TRBD1 for D (5 bases). The V and J ends lost 4 bases and 7 bases respectively, with 7 bases between them. CDR3 length: 11 amino acids. The CDR3 sequence is CASSSRGEAFF. As DNA, the CDR3 is TGTGCCAGCAGTTCGAGGGGTGAAGCTTTCTTT.

The chain carries TRBV2 and TRBJ2-2, with TRBD1 as a possible D gene (6 bases). Germline CDR1 reads SNHLY; CDR2 reads FYNNEI. The CDR3 has 15 amino acids. V was shortened by 0 bases and J by 5 bases, with 10 bases between the two germline ends. CDR3 region: CASSEASGVTGELFF. The CDR3 DNA is TGTGCCAGCAGTGAAGCCTCAGGGGTAACCGGGGAGCTGTTTTTT.

The chain joins TRBV27 to TRBJ2-2; D ambiguous. The germline gives CDR1 MNHEY, CDR2 SMNVEV (reference sequence). V was clipped by 3 bases and J by 7 bases, with 9 bases between them. The CDR3 contains 13 residues. The DNA of the CDR3 is TGTGCCAGCAGTTTGGGCGGCCTCGGGGAGCTGTTTTTT. It yields the protein CASSLGGLGELFF.

The V gene is TRBV19, the J gene TRBJ1-1, with 7 bases identical to TRBD1. The CDR3 has 15 amino acids. CDR1 and CDR2 (germline): LNHDA, SQIVND (reference sequence). V trimming: 5 bases; J trimming: 1 base; junction bases outside the gene matches: 7. The CDR3 nucleotides are TGTGCCAGTAGTCGACAGGGAGCCTGGAACACTGAAGCTTTCTTT. Protein: CASSRQGAWNTEAFF.

This chain uses TRBV7-2 with TRBJ1-3; D remains ambiguous. This CDR3 has 15 amino acids. Trimming took off 2 bases at V and 7 bases at J, with 15 bases between the two ends. Germline-derived CDR1 and CDR2 are SGHTA and FQGNSA. CDR3 in amino acids: CASSLSRPDTNTIYF. CDR3 DNA sequence: TGTGCCAGCAGCTTAAGCAGGCCAGATACCAACACCATATATTTT.

This chain joins TRBV7-6 and TRBJ1-1, with D maybe TRBD1 (5 bases). Germline assignment: CDR1 SGHVS and CDR2 FNYEAQ. The CDR3 has 15 residues. The ends were cut back, 5 bases at V and 3 bases at J, with 16 bases in the middle. In nucleotides, the CDR3 is TGTGCCAGCAGCCGAAGGTCTGGCAGGGACACTGAAGCTTTCTTT. Protein: CASSRRSGRDTEAFF.

CDR3 sequence: CASSNPGTAQGAQYF. The CDR3 nucleotides are TGTGCCAGTAGTAACCCCGGGACGGCGCAAGGCGCGCAGTATTTT. V gene TRBV19 combines with J gene TRBJ2-3; perhaps D is TRBD1 or TRBD2 (5 bases each). Germline loops: CDR1 LNHDA, CDR2 SQIVND (reference sequence). This CDR3 comprises 15 residues. Trimming removed 4 bases from V and 10 bases from J, with 21 bases in between.

The CDR3 here is CASSSASRSAGNTIYF. The CDR3 bases are TGTGCCAGCAGTTCAGCTAGCAGAAGTGCCGGAAACACCATATATTTT. The chain couples TRBV6-6 to TRBJ1-3; D unclear. The CDR3 covers 16 residues. In germline, CDR1 is MNHNY, CDR2 SVGAGI (reference sequence). Deletions cut 4 bases from V and 4 bases from J, with 17 bases between.

The chain has TRBV4-3 and TRBJ2-1, with D maybe TRBD1 (5 bases). V lost 0 bases and J 0 bases, leaving 15 bases between the germline ends. This CDR3 contains 18 residues. The germline V gene has CDR1 LGHNA and CDR2 YSLEER. CDR3 amino acids: CASSQDEPGRASYNEQFF. In nucleotides, the CDR3 is TGCGCCAGCAGCCAAGACGAGCCCGGCAGGGCCTCCTACAATGAGCAGTTCTTC.

J is TRBJ2-1 and V is TRBV5-4; a possible D gene is TRBD1 (5 bases). V was pared by 4 bases and J by 10 bases, with 18 bases between. The germline gives CDR1 SGHNT, CDR2 YYREEE (reference sequence). The CDR3 sequence is 14 residues long. The CDR3 sequence is CASSRSRQSDEQFF. DNA of the CDR3: TGTGCCAGCAGCCGGTCGCGACAGTCCGACGAGCAGTTCTTC. The full variable domain, with the rest looked up from reference TRBV5-4 and TRBJ2-1, is ETGVTQSPTHLIKTRGQQVTLRCSSQSGHNTVSWYQQALGQGPQFIFQYYREEENGRGNFPPRFSGLQFPNYSSELNVNALELDDSALYLCASSRSRQSDEQFFGPGTRLTVL.

This clone was seen just once. The V call is TRBV7-9, the J call TRBJ1-1; no firm D call. This CDR3 is built from 15 residues. The germline V gene encodes CDR1 SEHNR and CDR2 FQNEAQ (reference sequence). Trimming took off 4 bases at V and 3 bases at J, with 15 bases between the two ends. In nucleotides, the CDR3 is TGTGCCAGCAGCTCGTTAGGAGGGTGGGACACTGAAGCTTTCTTT. It is translated as CASSSLGGWDTEAFF.